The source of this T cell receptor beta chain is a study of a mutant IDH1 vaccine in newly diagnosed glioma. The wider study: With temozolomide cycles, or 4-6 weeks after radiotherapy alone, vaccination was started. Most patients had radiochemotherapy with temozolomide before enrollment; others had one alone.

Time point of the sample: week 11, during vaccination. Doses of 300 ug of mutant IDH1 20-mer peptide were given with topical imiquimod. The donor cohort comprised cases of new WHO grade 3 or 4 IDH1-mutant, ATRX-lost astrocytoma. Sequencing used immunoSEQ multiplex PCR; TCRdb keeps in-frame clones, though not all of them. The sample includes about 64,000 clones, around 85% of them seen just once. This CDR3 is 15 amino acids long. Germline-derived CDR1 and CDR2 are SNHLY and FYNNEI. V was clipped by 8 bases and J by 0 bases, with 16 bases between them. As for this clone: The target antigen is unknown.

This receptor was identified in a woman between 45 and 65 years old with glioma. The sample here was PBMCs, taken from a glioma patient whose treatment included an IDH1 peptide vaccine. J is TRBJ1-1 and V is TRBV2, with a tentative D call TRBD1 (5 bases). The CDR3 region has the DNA TGTGCCAGCGTACCGGGACGACCCCTGAACACTGAAGCTTTCTTT. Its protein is CASVPGRPLNTEAFF.